This TCR beta chain was obtained from a study of blood T cell repertoires in COVID-19. Original handling: Reference gene primer amplification yielded estimated nucleated cell counts. Profiled with immunoSEQ multiplex PCR; TCRdb holds only in-frame clones, not every one. V and J calls and clone size are given by that table; D and trimming were obtained from the DNA. The table shows about 110,000 clones, with around 89% occurring only once. There are 14 residues in the CDR3. Germline V lookup: CDR1 SNHLY, CDR2 FYNNEI. Germline trimming cut 3 bases from V and 9 bases from J; bases unmatched to any gene: 9.

The rearrangement links TRBV2 to TRBJ2-5; 8 bases agree with TRBD2. The sample comprised peripheral blood. The clonotype comes from a woman aged 50 to 60 with acute or convalescent COVID-19. The CDR3 coding sequence is TGTGCCAGCAGTGAGCTAGCGGGTGTGGCGGCCCAGTACTTC. This gives the protein CASSELAGVAAQYF.